This T cell receptor beta chain emerged from a study of T-cell reconstitution after alpha-beta-depleted transplantation in children. The CDR3 runs 14 residues. Per germline, CDR1 SNHLY and CDR2 FYNNEI. The ends were cut back, 4 bases at V and 0 bases at J, with 10 bases in the middle. Preparation of the TCRbeta library used unique molecular identifiers. TCRdb independently ran MiXCR on the PCR reads; one entry per CDR3 protein. The repertoire consists of 200,000 to 250,000 distinct CDR3 sequences, with 8% to 10% occurring once and the leading ten covering 5% to 7%. The rearrangement uses TRBV2 and TRBJ2-7; no clear D. The sequence came from a human donor who donated a stem cell graft to a child with acute lymphoblastic leukemia. This specimen consisted of PBMCs from the stem cell graft donor, obtained from the stem cell graft. In DNA form, the CDR3 reads TGTGCCAGCAGTGTAGCAGCAGCCTCCTACGAGCAGTACTTC. Translating gives CASSVAAASYEQYF.